A selection of T cell receptor beta chains follows, all from one sample in a study of control samples from healthy donors and cancer patients. Data came from immunoSEQ multiplex PCR; TCRdb stores just in-frame clones and leaves some out. The repertoire holds 200,000 or so clones, 85% to 95% seen once, with 1.5% in the top ten. The sequenced material came from blood. The receptors stem from a man aged 50 or older in good health. Each CDR3 is given without its conserved first and last residue. Each record gives: J gene, V gene, CDR3 protein.

>TRBJ2-2|TRBV7-9
ASSPRQSTGELF
>TRBJ1-2|TRBV7-2
ASSPFLRPGGYT
>TRBJ1-5|TRBV10-2
ASSAAGAGDGNQPQH
>TRBJ1-3|TRBV6-1
ASSEGWVGQTSGNTIY
>TRBJ2-3|TRBV11-2
ASSLGGGGPDTQY
>TRBJ1-2|TRBV2
ASSDGQAYGYT
>TRBJ1-3|TRBV6-5
ASSYSTGRNTIY
>TRBJ1-1|TRBV29-1
SVENRHNTEAF
>TRBJ2-5|TRBV18
ASSLRQGNQETQY
>TRBJ2-7|TRBV6-6
ASRRRTGYEQY
>TRBJ2-3|TRBV11-2
ASSSGASSGARDTQY
>TRBJ1-5|TRBV6-5
ASSPAISGGQPQH
>TRBJ1-1|TRBV7-8
ASSYDSPEAF
>TRBJ2-7|TRBV5-6
ASSLMTGEGYEQY
>TRBJ2-3|TRBV7-7
ASSPQGVEDTQY
>TRBJ2-7|TRBV2
ASSDLTGRNEQY
>TRBJ2-1|TRBV6-5
ASGKHNEQF
>TRBJ2-4|TRBV24-1
ATSDSRVGKNIQY
>TRBJ1-1|TRBV19
ASTSGRRRTLNTEAF
>TRBJ2-1|TRBV28
ASSTRGSYNEQF
>TRBJ2-1|TRBV29-1
SVEEGVGGTYNEQF
>TRBJ2-5|TRBV5-1
ASSPGQRKETQY
>TRBJ1-2|TRBV14
ASSQEALARIYGYT
>TRBJ1-1|TRBV5-1
ASSPLLIHRNTEAF
>TRBJ2-3|TRBV5-1
ASSFGTSGGDTQY
>TRBJ1-1|TRBV18
ASSPKEGGEAF
>TRBJ1-1|TRBV11-2
ASGDWREAEAF
>TRBJ2-5|TRBV7-2
ASSYAPRQETQY
>TRBJ2-3|TRBV10-1
ASSESRWGMPDTQY
>TRBJ1-3|TRBV7-2
ASSLGSTGWGNTIY
>TRBJ1-1|TRBV29-1
SVEVRGNAEAF
>TRBJ1-1|TRBV7-9
ASSLDQGANTEAF
>TRBJ2-1|TRBV27
ASWKERGGPEQF
>TRBJ2-5|TRBV7-9
ASILTGTETQY
>TRBJ2-7|TRBV3-1/TRBV3-2
ASSPGTGAYEQY
>TRBJ1-1|TRBV2
ASSSYTEAF
>TRBJ2-1|TRBV7-7
ASSLDWGYEQF
>TRBJ2-4|TRBV5-4
ASSTGTQGENIQY
>TRBJ1-1|TRBV3-1/TRBV3-2
ASSQGGGAYTEAF
>TRBJ2-2|TRBV2
ASSPGNTGELF
>TRBJ1-5|TRBV2
ASSSQGVQPQH
>TRBJ1-1|TRBV6-6
ASSYPRSGGRTEAF
>TRBJ1-1|TRBV5-5
ASSLSLANEAF
>TRBJ1-1|TRBV6-6
ASSYKGRTEAF
>TRBJ2-3|TRBV7-2
ASSQLTDTQY